This T cell receptor (beta chain) originates from a study of tumor and adjacent non-tumor tissue in lung cancer (dated by TCRdb to between 2017 and 2018). With regard to the full study: The cohort included approximately 13 adenocarcinoma, 2 squamous cell carcinoma and 1 small cell lung cancer patients. A total of roughly 120,000,000 productive TCRbeta reads were generated by sequencing, corresponding to an average of roughly 4 million reads per sample. The roughly 15 patients were aged about 30 to 76 years, included 10 men and 5 women, and had TNM stage I to III disease. TCRbeta CDR3 sequencing was performed on around 30 paired specimens, with one tumor sample and one normal lung sample collected per patient. Using bulk TCRbeta repertoires from roughly 14 lung cancer patients, the study set lung tumor tissue side by side with matched distant non-tumor lung tissue. The full study reports these points: Only around 15 patients were included in the cohort, and the need for larger samples and more detailed clinical data was noted by the authors. Peripheral blood was not sequenced, so blood TCRbeta repertoires in these lung cancer patients were not examined. Neither the sequencing platform nor unique molecular identifiers are mentioned in the methods. Significantly higher TCR diversity (inverse Simpson) was observed in tumor tissue than in normal lung tissue (approximately 430 vs 150, P = 0.0075, Mann-Whitney U test). TCR diversity was significantly higher in younger patients, and greater tumor TCR diversity was associated with shorter overall survival and shorter disease-free survival. A significantly larger cumulative share of the repertoire was made up by the top 100 clones in normal lung than in tumor tissue.

Looking up the germline V gene yields CDR1 SQVTM and CDR2 ANQGSEA. The CDR3 spans 12 residues, from the cysteine through the phenylalanine. Only CDR3 DNA is held: 36 bases, read in frame from base 1. As for this clonotype: Its antigen is still unknown. An end of the junction does not agree with germline; a read error may underlie this.

RNA was isolated from bulk, unsorted tissue, and RNA quality was assessed with a NanoDrop ND-1000 and an Agilent 2100. All donors had newly diagnosed lung cancer, had not received prior chemotherapy, and were admitted for thoracic surgery in China between August and November 2014. The study excluded patients who had received radiotherapy or chemotherapy before or who had another cancer at the same time. Surgical tissue pieces of about 1-2.2 cm3 were preserved in RNAlater solution and stored at -80 °C until use. The method behind the library was multiplex PCR. Sequencing was carried out with an Illumina HiSeq 2500. TCRbeta libraries were constructed through three rounds of nested PCR with primers (Table S4) according to protocols adapted from ARM-PCR. Before sequencing, PCR products of 200-500 bp were cut from the gel and purified using the QIAquick gel extraction kit. The source study handled its data this way. Reads were cleaned using Trimmomatic, were merged into complete CDR3 sequences using FLASH, and were assigned to V(D)J germline segments using MiTCR. Clonal diversity was computed as the inverse Simpson's index with VDJtools. In-frame sequences without a premature stop codon were defined as productive reads. TCRdb itself trimmed the public reads at Q25 with fastp, ran MiXCR and retained productive beta chains. CDR3 protein duplicates are merged, each entry listing the most common genes and DNA. For this entry, the V and J calls and clone size follow TCRdb and not the study's own pipeline. In this sample the table shows roughly 81,000 distinct CDR3 sequences, less than 75% of which occur a single time. Together, the top ten hold 10% to 15% of the sample.

The receptor comes from a woman in her 70s with non-small cell lung cancer. The chain uses TRBV29-1 and TRBJ2-7; the D gene remains uncertain. Sequencing was carried out using lung tumor tissue. The DNA reads TGCAGTGTTGAAGTCCCAAGTTACGATCAGTACTTC. It specifies CSVEVPSYDQYF.